There are a few counts of the clone carrying this TCR beta chain. Its specificity is not known. Alopecia areata patients gave lesional scalp punch biopsies and peripheral blood samples. The record originates from a study of CD8+ T cells in alopecia areata. The study's findings and limits: Among the cells sequenced in scalp samples are also the resident alphabeta T cells of normal skin.

RNA extraction was followed by reverse transcription into cDNA, which acted as the sequencing template. Assay: immunoSEQ multiplex PCR; the TCRdb copy retains only in-frame clones and omits some. The table has about 69,000 clones, roughly 60% seen once; the top ten hold approximately 15%. CDR1 MDHEN and CDR2 SYDVKM come from the germline V gene. CDR3 size: 15 residues. Unmatched junction bases numbered 4, after V lost 2 bases and J lost 3 bases. This material consisted of CD8+ T cells sorted from blood, taken at week 0. This clonotype was sampled from a human donor with alopecia areata. J is TRBJ2-7 and V is TRBV28; 10 bases are shared with TRBD1. The CDR3 loop is CASSLGTGVSYEQYF. The CDR3 DNA reads as TGTGCCAGCAGTTTAGGGACAGGGGTCAGCTACGAGCAGTACTTC.